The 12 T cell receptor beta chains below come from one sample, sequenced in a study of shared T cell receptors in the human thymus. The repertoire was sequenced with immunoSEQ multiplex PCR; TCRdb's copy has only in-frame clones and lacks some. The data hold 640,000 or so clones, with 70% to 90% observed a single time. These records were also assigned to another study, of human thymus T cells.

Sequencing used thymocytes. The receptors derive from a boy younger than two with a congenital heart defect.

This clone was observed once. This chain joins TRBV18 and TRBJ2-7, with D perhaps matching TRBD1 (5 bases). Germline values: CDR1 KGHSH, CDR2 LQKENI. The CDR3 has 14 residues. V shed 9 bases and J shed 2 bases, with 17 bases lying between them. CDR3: CASRRVLGTYEQYF. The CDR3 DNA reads TGTGCCAGTCGCAGGGTCCTGGGAACCTACGAGCAGTACTTC.

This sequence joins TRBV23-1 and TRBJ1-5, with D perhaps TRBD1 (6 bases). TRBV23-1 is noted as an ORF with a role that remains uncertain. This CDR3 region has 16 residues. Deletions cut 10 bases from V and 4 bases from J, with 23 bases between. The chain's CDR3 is CAIDPGGRVGNQPQHF. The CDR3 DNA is TGCGCCATCGATCCGGGGGGCAGGGTAGGGAATCAGCCCCAGCATTTT.

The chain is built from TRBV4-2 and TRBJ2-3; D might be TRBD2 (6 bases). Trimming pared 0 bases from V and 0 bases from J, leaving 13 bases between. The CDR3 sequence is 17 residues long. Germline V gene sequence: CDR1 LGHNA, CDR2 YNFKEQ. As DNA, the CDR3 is TGTGCCAGCAGCCAAGATTCCCGGGGGAGTAGCACAGATACGCAGTATTTT. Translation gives CASSQDSRGSSTDTQYF.

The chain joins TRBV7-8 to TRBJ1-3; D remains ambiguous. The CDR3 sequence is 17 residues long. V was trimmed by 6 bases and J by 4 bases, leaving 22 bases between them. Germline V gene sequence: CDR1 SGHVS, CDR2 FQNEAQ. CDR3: CASRPGVRESSGNTIYF. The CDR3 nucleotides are TGTGCCAGCAGACCAGGAGTACGGGAGTCGTCCGGAAACACCATATATTTT.

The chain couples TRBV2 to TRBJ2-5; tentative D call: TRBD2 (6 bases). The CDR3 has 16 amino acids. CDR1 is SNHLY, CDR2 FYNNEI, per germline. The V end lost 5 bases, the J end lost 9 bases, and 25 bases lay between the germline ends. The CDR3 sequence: CASSSPLAAGPEAQYF. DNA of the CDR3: TGTGCCAGCAGTTCTCCCCTAGCTGCGGGGCCGGAGGCCCAGTACTTC.

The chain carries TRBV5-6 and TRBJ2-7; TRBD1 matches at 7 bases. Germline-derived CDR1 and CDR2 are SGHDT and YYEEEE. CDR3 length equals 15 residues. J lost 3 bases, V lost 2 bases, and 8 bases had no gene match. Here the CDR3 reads CASSFRGSGFYEQYF. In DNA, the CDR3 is TGTGCCAGCAGCTTCAGGGGGTCTGGATTCTACGAGCAGTACTTC.

The CDR3 loop reads CASSLDRTGEQETQYF. CDR3 DNA: TGCGCCAGCAGCTTGGATAGGACAGGGGAGCAAGAGACCCAGTACTTC. This chain joins TRBV5-1 and TRBJ2-5; 9 positions match TRBD1. Germline assignment: CDR1 SGHRS and CDR2 YFSETQ. V gave up 0 bases and J gave up 2 bases; unmatched junction bases: 5. The CDR3 consists of 16 residues.

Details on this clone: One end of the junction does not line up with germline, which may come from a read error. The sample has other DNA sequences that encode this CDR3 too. Here the CDR3 DNA reads TGCGCCAGCAGATCAGAGGGAGGGAACACTGAAGCTTTCTTT. The encoded protein is CASRSEGGNTEAFF. V and J are TRBV5-6 and TRBJ1-1; no clear D gene. The length of the CDR3 is 14 residues. Germline CDR1 is SGHDT and CDR2 is YYEEEE.

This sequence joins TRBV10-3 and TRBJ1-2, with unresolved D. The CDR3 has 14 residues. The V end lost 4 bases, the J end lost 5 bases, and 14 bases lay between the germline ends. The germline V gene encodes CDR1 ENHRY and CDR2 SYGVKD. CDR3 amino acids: CAISGVLSGYGYTF. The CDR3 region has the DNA TGTGCCATCAGTGGAGTCCTCTCGGGGTATGGCTACACCTTC.

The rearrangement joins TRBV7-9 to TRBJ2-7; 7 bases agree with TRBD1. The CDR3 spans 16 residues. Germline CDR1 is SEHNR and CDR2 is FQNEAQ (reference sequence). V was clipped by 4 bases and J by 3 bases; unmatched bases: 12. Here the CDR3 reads CASSSNRDRRNYEQYF. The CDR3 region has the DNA TGTGCCAGCAGCTCTAATCGGGACAGACGAAACTACGAGCAGTACTTC.

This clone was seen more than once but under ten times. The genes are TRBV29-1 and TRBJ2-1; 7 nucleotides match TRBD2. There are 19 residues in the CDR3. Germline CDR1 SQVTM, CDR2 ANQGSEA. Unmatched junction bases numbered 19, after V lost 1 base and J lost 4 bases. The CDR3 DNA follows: TGCAGCGTTGAAGTCCCCGCAGGTCAGGCCTCAGCGGGGTACAATGAGCAGTTCTTC. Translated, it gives CSVEVPAGQASAGYNEQFF.

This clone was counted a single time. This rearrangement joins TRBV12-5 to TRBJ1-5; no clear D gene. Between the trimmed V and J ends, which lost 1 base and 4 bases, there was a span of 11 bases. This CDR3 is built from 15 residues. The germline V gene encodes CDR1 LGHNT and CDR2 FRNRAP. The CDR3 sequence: CASGLGVGRNQPQHF. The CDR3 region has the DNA TGTGCTAGTGGTTTGGGGGTGGGGAGAAATCAGCCCCAGCATTTT. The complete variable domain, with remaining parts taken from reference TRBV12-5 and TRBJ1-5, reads DARVTQTPRHKVTEMGQEVTMRCQPILGHNTVFWYRQTMMQGLELLAYFRNRAPLDDSGMPKDRFSAEMPDATLATLKIQPSEPRDSAVYFCASGLGVGRNQPQHFGDGTRLSIL.